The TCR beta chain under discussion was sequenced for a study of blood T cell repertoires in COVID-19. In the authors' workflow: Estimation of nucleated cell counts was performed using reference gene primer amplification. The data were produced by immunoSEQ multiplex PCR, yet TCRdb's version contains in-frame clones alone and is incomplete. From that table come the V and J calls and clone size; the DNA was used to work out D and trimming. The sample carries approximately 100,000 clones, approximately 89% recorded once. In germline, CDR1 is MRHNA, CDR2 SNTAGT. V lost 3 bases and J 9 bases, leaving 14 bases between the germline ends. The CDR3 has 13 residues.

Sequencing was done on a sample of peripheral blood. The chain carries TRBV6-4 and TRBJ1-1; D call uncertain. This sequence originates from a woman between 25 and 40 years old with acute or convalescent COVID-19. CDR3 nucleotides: TGTGCCAGCAGTGAGTCGGTTGAGGCCCAAGCTTTCTTT. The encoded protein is CASSESVEAQAFF.